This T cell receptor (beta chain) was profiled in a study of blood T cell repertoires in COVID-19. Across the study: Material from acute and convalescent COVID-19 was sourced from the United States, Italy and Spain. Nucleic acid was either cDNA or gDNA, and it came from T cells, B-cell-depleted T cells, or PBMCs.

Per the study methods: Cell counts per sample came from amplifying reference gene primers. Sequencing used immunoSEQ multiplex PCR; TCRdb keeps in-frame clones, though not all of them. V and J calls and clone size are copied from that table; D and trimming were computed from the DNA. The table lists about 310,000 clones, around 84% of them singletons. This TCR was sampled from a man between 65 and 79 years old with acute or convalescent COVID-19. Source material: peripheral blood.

The CDR3 sequence is CASSPVLYNSPLHF. CDR3 DNA: TGTGCCAGCAGCCCCGTTCTATATAATTCACCCCTCCACTTT. This chain connects TRBV7-2 to TRBJ1-6; D remains unclear. The germline CDR1 and CDR2 sequences are SGHTA and FQGNSA. With 5 bases removed from V and 4 bases from J, the gap between germline ends came to 9 bases. The CDR3 is made up of 14 amino acids.